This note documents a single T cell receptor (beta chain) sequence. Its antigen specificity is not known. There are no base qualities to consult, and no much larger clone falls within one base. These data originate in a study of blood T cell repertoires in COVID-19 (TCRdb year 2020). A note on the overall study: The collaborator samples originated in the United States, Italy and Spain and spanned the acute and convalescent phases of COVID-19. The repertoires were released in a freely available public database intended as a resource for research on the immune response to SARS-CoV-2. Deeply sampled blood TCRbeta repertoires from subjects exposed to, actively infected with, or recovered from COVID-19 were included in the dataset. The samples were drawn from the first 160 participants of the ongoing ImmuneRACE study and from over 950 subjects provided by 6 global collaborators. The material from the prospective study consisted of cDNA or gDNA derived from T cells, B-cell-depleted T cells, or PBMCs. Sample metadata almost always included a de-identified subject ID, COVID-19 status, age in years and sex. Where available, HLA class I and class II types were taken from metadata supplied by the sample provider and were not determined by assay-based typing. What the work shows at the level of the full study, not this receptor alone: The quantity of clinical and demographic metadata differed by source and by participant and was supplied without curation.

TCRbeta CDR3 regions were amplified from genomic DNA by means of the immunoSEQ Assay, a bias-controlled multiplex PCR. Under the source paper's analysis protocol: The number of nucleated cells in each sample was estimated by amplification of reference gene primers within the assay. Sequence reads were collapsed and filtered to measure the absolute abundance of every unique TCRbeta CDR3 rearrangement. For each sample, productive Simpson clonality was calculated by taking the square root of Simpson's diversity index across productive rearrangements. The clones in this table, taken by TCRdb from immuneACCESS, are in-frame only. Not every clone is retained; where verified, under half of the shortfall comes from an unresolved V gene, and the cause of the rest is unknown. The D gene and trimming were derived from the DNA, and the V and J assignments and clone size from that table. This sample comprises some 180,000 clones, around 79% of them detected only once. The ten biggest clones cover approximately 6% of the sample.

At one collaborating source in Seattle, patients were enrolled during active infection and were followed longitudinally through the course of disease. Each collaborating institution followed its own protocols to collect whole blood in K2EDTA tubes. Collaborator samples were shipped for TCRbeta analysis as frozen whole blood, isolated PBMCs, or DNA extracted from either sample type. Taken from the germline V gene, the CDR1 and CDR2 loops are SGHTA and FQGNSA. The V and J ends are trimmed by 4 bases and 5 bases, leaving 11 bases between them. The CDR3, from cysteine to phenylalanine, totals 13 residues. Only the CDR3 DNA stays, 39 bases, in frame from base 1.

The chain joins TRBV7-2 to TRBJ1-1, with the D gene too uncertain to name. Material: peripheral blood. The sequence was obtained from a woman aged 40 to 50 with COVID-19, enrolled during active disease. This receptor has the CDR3 CASSSRTGTEAFF. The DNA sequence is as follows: TGTGCCAGCAGCTCTAGGACGGGGACTGAAGCTTTCTTT.